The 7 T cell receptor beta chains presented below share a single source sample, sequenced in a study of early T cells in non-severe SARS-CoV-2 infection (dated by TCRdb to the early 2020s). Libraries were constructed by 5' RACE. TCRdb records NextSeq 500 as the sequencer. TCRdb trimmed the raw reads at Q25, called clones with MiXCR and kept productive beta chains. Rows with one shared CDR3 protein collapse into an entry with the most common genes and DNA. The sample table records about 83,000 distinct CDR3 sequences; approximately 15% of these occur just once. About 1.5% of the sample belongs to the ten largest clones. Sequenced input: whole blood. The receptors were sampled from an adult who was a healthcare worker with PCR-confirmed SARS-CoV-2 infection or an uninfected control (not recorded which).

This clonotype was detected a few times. DNA for the CDR3: TGTGCCAGCAGTTTAAGCGGCGGGGGTAGCACAGATACGCAGTATTTT. Translated: CASSLSGGGSTDTQYF. The genes are TRBV12-3 or TRBV12-4 and TRBJ2-3; 7 bases are a match to TRBD2. The ends lost 2 bases at V and 0 bases at J; junction bases unmatched: 5. The CDR3 totals 16 residues.

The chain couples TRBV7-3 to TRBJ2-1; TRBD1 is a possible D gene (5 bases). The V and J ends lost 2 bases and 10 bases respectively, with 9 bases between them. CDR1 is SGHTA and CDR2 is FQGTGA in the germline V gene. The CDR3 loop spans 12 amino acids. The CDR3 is CASSLGRTEQFF. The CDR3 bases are TGTGCCAGCAGCTTAGGACGGACAGAGCAGTTCTTC. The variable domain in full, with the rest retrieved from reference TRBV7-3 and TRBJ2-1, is GAGVSQTPSNKVTEKGKYVELRCDPISGHTALYWYRQSLGQGPEFLIYFQGTGAADDSGLPNDRFFAVRPEGSVSTLKIQRTERGDSAVYLCASSLGRTEQFFGPGTRLTVL.

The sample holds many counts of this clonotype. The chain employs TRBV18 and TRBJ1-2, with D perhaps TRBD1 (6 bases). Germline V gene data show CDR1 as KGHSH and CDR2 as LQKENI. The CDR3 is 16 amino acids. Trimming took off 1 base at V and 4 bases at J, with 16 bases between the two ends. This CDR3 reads CASSPLPGARAYGYTF. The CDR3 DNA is TGTGCCAGCTCACCACTCCCAGGGGCGCGGGCCTATGGCTACACCTTC. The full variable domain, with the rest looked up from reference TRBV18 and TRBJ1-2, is NAGVMQNPRHLVRRRGQEARLRCSPMKGHSHVYWYRQLPEEGLKFMVYLQKENIIDESGMPKERFSAEFPKEGPSILRIQQVVRGDSAAYFCASSPLPGARAYGYTFGSGTRLTVV.

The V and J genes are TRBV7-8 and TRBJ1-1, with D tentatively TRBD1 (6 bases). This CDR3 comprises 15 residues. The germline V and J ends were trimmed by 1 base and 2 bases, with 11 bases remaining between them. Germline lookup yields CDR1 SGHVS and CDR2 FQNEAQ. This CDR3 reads CASSLVQGINTEAFF. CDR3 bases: TGTGCCAGCAGCTTAGTTCAGGGGATCAACACTGAAGCTTTCTTT.

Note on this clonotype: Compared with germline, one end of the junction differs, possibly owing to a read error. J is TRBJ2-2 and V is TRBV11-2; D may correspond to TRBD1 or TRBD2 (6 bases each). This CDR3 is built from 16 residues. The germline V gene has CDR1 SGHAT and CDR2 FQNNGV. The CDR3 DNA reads TGTGCCGGCAGCTTAGGGGGGATCCCGAACACCGGGGAGCTGTTTTTT. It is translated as CAGSLGGIPNTGELFF.

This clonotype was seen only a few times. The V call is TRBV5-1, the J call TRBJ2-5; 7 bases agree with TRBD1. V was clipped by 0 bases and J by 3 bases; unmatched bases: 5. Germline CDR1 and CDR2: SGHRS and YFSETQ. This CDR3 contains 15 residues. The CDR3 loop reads CASSLGTGTEETQYF. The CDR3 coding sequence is TGCGCCAGCAGCTTGGGGACCGGGACAGAAGAGACCCAGTACTTC.

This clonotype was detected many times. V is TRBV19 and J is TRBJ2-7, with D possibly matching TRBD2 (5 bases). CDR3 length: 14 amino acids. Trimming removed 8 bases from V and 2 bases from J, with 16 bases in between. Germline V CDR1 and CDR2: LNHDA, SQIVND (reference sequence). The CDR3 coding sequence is TGTGCCAGTGCCCGTTGGGGAGAAGCCTACGAGCAGTACTTC. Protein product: CASARWGEAYEQYF.